The T cell receptor (beta chain) under discussion was sequenced for a study of shared clonotypes between healthy human individuals. Study-wide findings and caveats: Generation probabilities were higher for clonotypes shared across all four sorted-subset donors than for unshared ones.

Comment on this clone: Its specificity is unknown.

Generated by immunoSEQ multiplex PCR, the TCRdb table keeps only in-frame clones and is missing some. The table has over a million clones, approximately 72% seen once; the top ten hold approximately 1.5%. Splitting of CD4+ cells produced CD45RA+ naive and CD45RA-negative memory subsets. V lost 4 bases, J lost 0 bases, and 26 bases lay in between. CDR3 size: 20 residues. This chain uses TRBV23-1 with TRBJ2-3; D remains ambiguous. TRBV23-1 is noted as an ORF with a role that remains uncertain. The sample consisted of memory CD4+ T cells sorted from blood. Subset specified: CD45RA-negative fraction. This receptor was taken from a man between 18 and 29 years old in good health. The CDR3 coding sequence is TGCGCCAGCAGTCGTTTTAACAGAATAGCCTCCAACCCTAGCACAGATACGCAGTATTTT. It encodes CASSRFNRIASNPSTDTQYF.